Below, 2 T cell receptor beta chains from the same sample are listed, as sequenced in a study of blood T cells in healthy people across ages (dated by TCRdb to 2015 to 2017). Library prep was done by 5' RACE. Data came from an Illumina HiSeq 2500. The second PCR ran for about 6 to 12 cycles and used a J-beta primer mix along with a sample-barcoded 5' primer. The public reads were reprocessed in TCRdb via fastp at Q25 and MiXCR, keeping in-frame beta chains. Entries that share a CDR3 protein sequence are merged under the most common genes and DNA. The sample profile shows 800,000 or so distinct CDR3 sequences; around a quarter of them were found once. The ten largest make up approximately 4% of the sample. This same sample was also part of a study on T cells of mothers and their children.

Source material: blood. These receptors came from a boy under 18 in good health.

The chain combines TRBV6-5 with TRBJ2-5; D gene uncertain. Germline CDR1 is MNHEY and CDR2 is SVGAGI. The ends were cut back, 7 bases at V and 5 bases at J, with 14 bases in the middle. The CDR3 covers 13 residues. CDR3 in amino acids: CASTGPGGETQYF. The CDR3 bases are TGTGCCAGCACCGGGCCTGGCGGCGAGACCCAGTACTTC.

This clonotype was recorded at least ten times. The chain couples TRBV28 to TRBJ2-4; D unresolved. V lost 3 bases and J 1 base, leaving 16 bases between the germline ends. CDR3 size: 17 residues. Germline V lookup: CDR1 MDHEN, CDR2 SYDVKM. The CDR3 coding sequence is TGTGCCAGCAGTTTGAGTCCTCGGATGGAGGCCAAAAACATTCAGTACTTC. Amino acids: CASSLSPRMEAKNIQYF.